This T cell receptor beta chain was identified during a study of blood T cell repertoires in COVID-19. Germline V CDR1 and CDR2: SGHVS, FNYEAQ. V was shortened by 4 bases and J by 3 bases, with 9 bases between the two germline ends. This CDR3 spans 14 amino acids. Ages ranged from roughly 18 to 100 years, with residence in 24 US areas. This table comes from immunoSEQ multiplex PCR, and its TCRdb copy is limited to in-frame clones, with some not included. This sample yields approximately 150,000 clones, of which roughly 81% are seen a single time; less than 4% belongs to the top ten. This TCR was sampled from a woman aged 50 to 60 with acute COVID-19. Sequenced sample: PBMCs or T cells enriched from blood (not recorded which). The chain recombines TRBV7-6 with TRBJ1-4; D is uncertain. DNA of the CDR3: TGTGCCAGCAGCTCACAGAGGGCTAATGAAAAACTGTTTTTT. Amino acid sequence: CASSSQRANEKLFF.